This entry is about one T cell receptor beta chain. This CDR3 is built from 14 residues. With V trimmed by 5 bases and J by 5 bases, 7 bases remained unmatched. Germline V lookup: CDR1 SGHTA, CDR2 FQGNSA. Template switching, a step in the protocol, added a universal primer site, and cDNA carried unique molecular identifiers. A single record per CDR3 protein comes from TCRdb applying MiXCR to the 5' RACE reads. This table holds under 1 million distinct CDR3 sequences, around 12% found once. This sample was included in a study of identical twins. The same specimen was also included in a second study, on yellow fever vaccine responses in identical twins.

V is TRBV7-2 and J is TRBJ1-1, with TRBD1 identical over 8 bases. The receptor was isolated from a woman younger than 30 in good health. The sample comprised PBMCs. The CDR3 protein is CASSRTGGRTEAFF. The CDR3 bases are TGTGCCAGCAGCCGTACAGGGGGTAGAACTGAAGCTTTCTTT.